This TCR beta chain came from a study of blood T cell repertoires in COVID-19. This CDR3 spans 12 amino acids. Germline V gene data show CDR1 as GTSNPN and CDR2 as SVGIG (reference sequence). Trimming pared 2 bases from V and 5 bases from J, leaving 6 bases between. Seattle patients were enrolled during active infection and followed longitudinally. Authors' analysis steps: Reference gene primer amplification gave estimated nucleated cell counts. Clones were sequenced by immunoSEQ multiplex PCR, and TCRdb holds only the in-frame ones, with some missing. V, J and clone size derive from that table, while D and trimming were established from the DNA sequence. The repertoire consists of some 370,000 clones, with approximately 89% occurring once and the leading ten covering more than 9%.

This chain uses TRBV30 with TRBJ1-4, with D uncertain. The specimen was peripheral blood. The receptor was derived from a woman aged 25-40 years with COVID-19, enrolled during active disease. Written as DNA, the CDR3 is TGTGCCTGGAGTCCCCGGAATGAAAAACTGTTTTTT. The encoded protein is CAWSPRNEKLFF. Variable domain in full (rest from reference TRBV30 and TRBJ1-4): SQTIHQWPATLVQPVGSPLSLECTVEGTSNPNLYWYRQAAGRGLQLLFYSVGIGQISSEVPQNLSASRPQDRQFILSSKKLLLSDSGFYLCAWSPRNEKLFFGSGTQLSVL.